Included here is one T cell receptor beta chain sequence, with context. The clone's antigen remains unknown. Base quality data are lacking; no much larger clone is found one base away. Rearranged CDR3 beta regions were amplified from genomic DNA with multiplex V and J primers using the immunoSEQ TRB Survey service. Survey-level sequencing depth of up to 500,000 reads per sample was used to keep depth equal across samples. Libraries were purified and pooled, and sequencing was performed on Illumina technology. Turning to the authors' computational methods: Productive clonality, sample overlap, pairwise scatters, CDR3 beta length, V/D/J gene usage and productiveness were assessed with immunoSEQ online tools. Calculated diversity was defined as the number of unique rearrangements divided by total templates, multiplied by 100, and Shannon and Simpson indices were computed as well. Z-score normalized data were analyzed by principal component analysis with the R prcomp function and the ggbiplot package. Morisita's index was used to quantify the clonal overlap between blood and rectum within each subject. The source is immuneACCESS, and TCRdb retained only in-frame sequences with V and J called. Part of the clones is not carried over; for the studies checked, unresolved V genes explain less than half of this, and the remainder is unexplained. V and J calls and clone size are given by that table; D and trimming were obtained from the DNA. The sample data list roughly 54,000 clones, and over 70% of these were observed just once. Approximately 1.5% of the sample comes from the top ten.

The data stem from a study of pediatric ulcerative colitis (dated by TCRdb to the late 2010s). Broadly, across the study: From about ten newly diagnosed, treatment-naive pediatric ulcerative colitis patients and a few non-IBD control children, paired blood and rectal samples were collected.

Including the terminal cysteine and phenylalanine, the CDR3 comprises 17 residues. Kept here is only the CDR3 DNA, which spans 51 bases and is read in frame from base 1. The control children had a colonoscopy because IBD was suspected, showed normal endoscopy both macroscopically and histologically, and did not receive an IBD diagnosis during the next year. A blood sample was obtained concurrently with the colonoscopy. The Wizard kit (Promega) was used to extract genomic DNA from the blood and intestinal samples. What the authors observed across the whole study: Because repertoires were derived from total lymphocyte DNA, patterns in rare subsets such as regulatory T cells may not have been reflected. Only four individuals were included in the healthy control group, which was small. A couple of rectal CDR3 clonotypes turned up in every ulcerative colitis patient but in none of the controls. Significantly higher autologous blood-rectal clonal overlap was found in ulcerative colitis patients than in controls, which suggested increased T cell trafficking to inflamed tissue. For technical reasons, blood samples from a couple of patients gave substantially fewer templates, and these samples were excluded from the blood-rectal overlap analysis. Controls, mild-moderate and acute severe colitis patients were separated by rectal repertoire features, and reduced rectal diversity due to clonal expansions was observed in acute severe colitis.

Input material: blood. The source is a boy aged 5-17 years who was a control in a study of pediatric ulcerative colitis. The chain is assembled from TRBV1 and TRBJ1-1; the table's D call, TRBD1, has no DNA check behind it. TRBV1 is a pseudogene locus. The CDR3 is CTSSQVIGTGAGTEAFF. Read as DNA, the sequence is TGCACCAGCAGCCAAGTAATCGGGACAGGGGCGGGCACTGAAGCTTTCTTT.